The rows below give T cell receptor beta chains drawn from one sample of a study of blood T cell repertoires in COVID-19. Profiled with immunoSEQ multiplex PCR; TCRdb holds only in-frame clones, not every one. The data contain more than 400,000 clones, 80% to 95% of them singletons. Sequencing used PBMCs or T cells enriched from blood (not recorded which). The receptors were gathered from a man between 18 and 35 years old who had recovered from COVID-19. CDR3s include the opening cysteine and the closing phenylalanine or tryptophan. Each record gives: V gene, clone size, D gene, J gene, CDR3 DNA, CDR3 protein. A D gene is named only where the DNA matches it firmly. Expanded clones get a size class; other rows say once, few or many, or leave the size out.

TRBV9	-	TRBD1	TRBJ1-3	TGTGCCAGCAGCTTTGGACAGGGAGACACCATATATTTT	CASSFGQGDTIYF
TRBV11-2	-	-	TRBJ2-2	TGTGCCAGCAGCTTACCTTTTATGGGAGCGGACACCGGGGAGCTGTTTTTT	CASSLPFMGADTGELFF
TRBV21-1	once	-	TRBJ1-2	TGTGCCAGCAGCCCCATCGGGACAGAAAATTACACCTTC	CASSPIGTENYTF
TRBV5-1	once	-	TRBJ2-3	TGCGCCAGTTCTAGGGGGACAGATACGCAGTATTTT	CASSRGTDTQYF
TRBV20-1	-	-	TRBJ2-6	TGCAGTGCTAGTCTATTGGGAGCCGGGGCCAACGTCCTGACTTTC	CSASLLGAGANVLTF
TRBV29-1	-	-	TRBJ1-1	TGCAGCGTCCGTCCAAAACTGATGAACACTGAAGCTTTCTTT	CSVRPKLMNTEAFF
TRBV9	-	TRBD2	TRBJ2-3	TGTGCCAGCAGCGTCGGGGGACTAGCGGCCACAGATACGCAGTATTTT	CASSVGGLAATDTQYF
TRBV19	-	-	TRBJ1-3	TGTGCCAGTACTTCGAGGCAGGGAAGGGCTGGAAACACCATATATTTT	CASTSRQGRAGNTIYF
TRBV29-1	-	-	TRBJ2-1	TGCAGCGTCCCCTTTTGGGGAGAGTACAATGAGCAGTTCTTC	CSVPFWGEYNEQFF
TRBV28	-	TRBD1	TRBJ2-1	TGTGCCAGCAGTTTACCGGACAGGGGGCGCTATGAGCAGTTCTTC	CASSLPDRGRYEQFF